The 15 T cell receptor beta chains given below trace back to one sample, sequenced in a study of follicular helper T cells after annual influenza vaccination. This sample's time point: 2014-2015 season, 7 days after vaccination. Here immunoSEQ multiplex PCR was the method, and the copy in TCRdb shows in-frame clones only, minus some. The sample records approximately 9,500 clones, about four fifths being singletons. The sequencing used CXCR5- memory CD4+ T cells sorted from blood, collected 7 days after influenza vaccination. These receptors all come from an adult who received the influenza vaccine.

This chain links TRBV10-3 with TRBJ2-1, with 12 bases matching TRBD1. Germline V CDR1 and CDR2: ENHRY, SYGVKD. The CDR3 extends over 14 amino acids. After removal of 8 bases from V and 6 bases from J, the junction contained 5 bases not matched to a gene. This CDR3 is CAIRGQGAGNEQFF. DNA for the CDR3: TGTGCCATCCGGGGACAGGGGGCGGGCAATGAGCAGTTCTTC.

V is TRBV29-1 and J is TRBJ2-3, with 8 bases lining up with TRBD2. This CDR3 is built from 14 residues. Looked up from germline, CDR1 is SQVTM and CDR2 is ANQGSEA. After removal of 4 bases from V and 3 bases from J, the junction contained 6 bases not matched to a gene. The CDR3 sequence is CSVAQRELTDTQYF. DNA of the CDR3: TGCAGCGTTGCCCAGCGGGAGCTAACAGATACGCAGTATTTT.

V gene TRBV7-8 combines with J gene TRBJ2-3, with a tentative D call TRBD2 (6 bases). V dropped 2 bases and J dropped 3 bases, with 15 bases sitting between them. Germline V CDR1 and CDR2: SGHVS, FQNEAQ. The CDR3 covers 16 residues. CDR3 loop: CASSLTGSVVTDTQYF. The CDR3 nucleotides read TGTGCCAGCAGCTTAACCGGGAGTGTTGTTACAGATACGCAGTATTTT.

This rearrangement joins TRBV7-2 to TRBJ2-2; D is undetermined. Trimming cost V 0 bases and J 3 bases, with 5 bases left between them. Germline assignment: CDR1 SGHTA and CDR2 FQGNSA. There are 14 residues in the CDR3. CDR3 region: CASSLAGYTGELFF. The CDR3 nucleotides read TGTGCCAGCAGCTTAGCCGGATACACCGGGGAGCTGTTTTTT.

V and J are TRBV6-8 and TRBJ1-4; unclear D gene. Germline V CDR1 and CDR2: MNHGY, SAAAGT. Trimming took off 0 bases at V and 7 bases at J, with 18 bases between the two ends. The CDR3 is 17 residues long. The CDR3 sequence: CASSYSKKVSIREKLFF. The CDR3 coding sequence is TGTGCCAGCAGTTACTCGAAAAAGGTCAGTATTCGTGAAAAACTGTTTTTT.

The chain has TRBV5-1 and TRBJ2-7; D uncertain. Trimming stripped 0 bases from V and 7 bases from J, with 14 bases between. The CDR3 has 14 residues. Germline V CDR1 and CDR2: SGHRS, YFSETQ. The CDR3 protein is CASSLGQAAREQYF. The CDR3 region has the DNA TGCGCCAGCAGCTTGGGCCAGGCGGCGAGGGAGCAGTACTTC.

The J gene is TRBJ2-1, the V gene TRBV2; 7 nucleotides match TRBD1. J was trimmed by 6 bases and V by 3 bases; bases with no gene match: 8. The germline gives CDR1 SNHLY, CDR2 FYNNEI. This CDR3 is 15 amino acids long. CDR3 bases: TGTGCCAGCAGTGAGATTGGACAGGCTATCAATGAGCAGTTCTTC. Translating it yields CASSEIGQAINEQFF.

The chain joins TRBV10-3 to TRBJ2-3; D not resolved. Trimming stripped 3 bases from V and 4 bases from J, with 17 bases between. Per germline, CDR1 ENHRY and CDR2 SYGVKD. The CDR3 runs to 16 residues. In DNA, the CDR3 is TGTGCCATCAGTGAAAGTAAGGGAAACCGGTCAGATACGCAGTATTTT. Amino acid sequence: CAISESKGNRSDTQYF.

V is TRBV11-2 and J is TRBJ1-1; 8 positions match TRBD1. The CDR3 spans 13 residues. The junction had 6 bases not matched to a gene; V was cut back by 2 bases and J by 10 bases. Per the germline V gene, CDR1 is SGHAT and CDR2 is FQNNGV. Here the CDR3 reads CASSLKDRAVAFF. The CDR3 nucleotides read TGTGCCAGCAGCTTAAAGGACAGGGCAGTAGCTTTCTTT.

This rearrangement joins TRBV28 to TRBJ1-5, with D possibly TRBD1 on 6 matching bases. V was pared by 5 bases and J by 10 bases, with 21 bases between. The CDR3 runs to 15 residues. The germline V gene encodes CDR1 MDHEN and CDR2 SYDVKM. The CDR3 coding sequence is TGTGCCAGCAGTCTCAGCGGGGGCTTTCGAGAACCCCAGCATTTT. Its protein product is CASSLSGGFREPQHF. The complete variable domain, with remaining parts taken from reference TRBV28 and TRBJ1-5, reads DVKVTQSSRYLVKRTGEKVFLECVQDMDHENMFWYRQDPGLGLRLIYFSYDVKMKEKGDIPEGYSVSREKKERFSLILESASTNQTSMYLCASSLSGGFREPQHFGDGTRLSIL.

With regard to this clone: Sequence at one end of the junction differs from germline and may be a read error. The chain uses TRBV6-1 and TRBJ1-3; the D is unclear. The CDR3 loop spans 14 amino acids. From germline, CDR1 is MNHNS and CDR2 SASEGT. The CDR3 DNA is TGTGCCAGCAGGGAAGGTACAGCTGGAAACACCATATATTTT. It encodes CASREGTAGNTIYF.

The chain's CDR3 is CAWTGLTGPNYGYTF. For the CDR3, the DNA is TGTGCCTGGACAGGGTTGACGGGACCTAACTATGGCTACACCTTC. The V call is TRBV30, the J call TRBJ1-2; a possible D gene is TRBD1 (5 bases). CDR3 length equals 15 residues. Trimming stripped 4 bases from V and 0 bases from J, with 15 bases between. Per germline, CDR1 GTSNPN and CDR2 SVGIG (reference sequence).

The chain recombines TRBV19 with TRBJ2-7; possible D gene TRBD1, 6 bases. The CDR3 has 15 amino acids. Trimming left V 1 base short and J 4 bases short, with 14 bases between. Germline CDR1 LNHDA, CDR2 SQIVND (reference sequence). This chain's CDR3 is CASSIVGTQSYEQYF. The CDR3 nucleotides read TGTGCCAGTAGTATAGTTGGGACACAGAGTTACGAGCAGTACTTC.

The chain links TRBV13 to TRBJ1-1; TRBD1 matches at 10 bases. The CDR3 totals 15 residues. CDR1 is PRHDT, CDR2 FYEKMQ, per germline (reference sequence). The V and J ends lost 0 bases and 4 bases, in that order; junction bases with no gene match: 2. As DNA, the CDR3 is TGTGCCAGCAGCTTAGGCGGGACAGGGGCCACTGAAGCTTTCTTT. Protein: CASSLGGTGATEAFF.

The V and J genes are TRBV9 and TRBJ2-2; no clear D gene. The CDR3 is made up of 17 amino acids. V lost 0 bases and J 3 bases, leaving 15 bases between the germline ends. The germline V gene has CDR1 SGDLS and CDR2 YYNGEE. Here the CDR3 DNA reads TGTGCCAGCAGCGTAGACGTTCTCCCCCCGGACACCGGGGAGCTGTTTTTT. This encodes CASSVDVLPPDTGELFF.